The 10 T cell receptor beta chains listed next were all sequenced from one sample in a study of prognosis after radiotherapy for stage I lung cancer. The authors amplified TCR beta CDR3 from genomic DNA using two-round multiplex PCR. Amplification during the initial PCR round employed primers specific to each TRBV and TRBJ gene. Via MiXCR, TCRdb re-called the multiplex PCR reads, giving one row per CDR3 protein. The data show fewer than 40,000 distinct CDR3 sequences, with approximately 29% seen just once and roughly a quarter held by the top ten. The specimen comprised PBMCs, sampled before or after stereotactic body radiation therapy (not recorded which). These receptors were obtained from a donor over 45 with non-small cell lung cancer.

This clonotype was detected ten times or more. The V gene is TRBV19, the J gene TRBJ2-5; D may be TRBD1 (6 bases). V gave up 1 base and J gave up 4 bases, with 10 bases separating them. Germline-derived CDR1 and CDR2 are LNHDA and SQIVND (reference sequence). This CDR3 region has 14 residues. CDR3 sequence reads: CASSIGGLRETQYF. The CDR3 region has the DNA TGTGCCAGTAGTATAGGGGGGCTACGAGAGACCCAGTACTTC. The complete variable domain, with remaining parts taken from reference TRBV19 and TRBJ2-5, reads DGGITQSPKYLFRKEGQNVTLSCEQNLNHDAMYWYRQDPGQGLRLIYYSQIVNDFQKGDIAEGYSVSREKKESFPLTVTSAQKNPTAFYLCASSIGGLRETQYFGPGTRLLVL.

Points on this clonotype: The junction departs from the called germline gene at one end, perhaps through a read error. This rearrangement joins TRBV6-1 to TRBJ1-3; D uncertain. The CDR3 is 16 residues long. Germline loops: CDR1 MNHNS, CDR2 SASEGT. The CDR3 is CASSRSSLSTVNTIYF. The DNA of the CDR3 is TGTGCCAGCAGTCGGTCCTCTTTGTCTACTGTAAACACAATATATTTT.

The chain has TRBV30 and TRBJ2-3, with TRBD2 as a possible D gene (7 bases). Trimming shortened V by 2 bases and J by 5 bases, and 14 bases separated the two germline ends. This CDR3 region has 14 residues. From germline, CDR1 is GTSNPN and CDR2 SVGIG (reference sequence). In DNA, the CDR3 is TGTGCCTGGAGTCGAGGGGGGGTTGGAGATACGCAGTATTTT. It encodes CAWSRGGVGDTQYF.

This clonotype came up many times. The chain links TRBV15 to TRBJ1-2; D not certain. Germline-derived CDR1 and CDR2 are LNHNV and YYDKDF (reference sequence). Trimming removed 2 bases at V and 4 bases at J, with 17 bases between. This CDR3 comprises 16 residues. The CDR3 DNA is TGTGCCACCAGCAGACGCGAGCGAATCGCCTTCTATGGCTACACCTTC. Translation: CATSRRERIAFYGYTF.

This chain uses TRBV27 with TRBJ2-7; D is unclear. V dropped 5 bases and J dropped 6 bases, with 11 bases sitting between them. The CDR3 has 12 residues. CDR1 and CDR2 (germline): MNHEY, SMNVEV (reference sequence). CDR3 residues: CASSPPGAEQYF. The CDR3 nucleotides are TGTGCCAGCAGTCCCCCAGGTGCCGAGCAGTACTTC.

At least ten counts were recorded for this clonotype. The V gene is TRBV15, the J gene TRBJ1-6; D unresolved. V was shortened by 0 bases and J by 6 bases, with 9 bases between the two germline ends. This CDR3 has 15 residues. Germline CDR1 and CDR2: LNHNV and YYDKDF (reference sequence). The CDR3 DNA reads TGTGCCACCAGCAGAGATGTTTTAGGTAATTCACCCCTCCACTTT. It encodes CATSRDVLGNSPLHF.

The rearrangement uses TRBV6-1 and TRBJ2-3; 14 bases map to TRBD2. Germline V gene sequence: CDR1 MNHNS, CDR2 SASEGT. The junction had 19 bases not matched to a gene; V was cut back by 7 bases and J by 4 bases. The CDR3 extends over 20 amino acids. CDR3: CASIPPGGLAGAGPPDTQYF. DNA for the CDR3: TGTGCCAGCATCCCTCCCGGGGGACTAGCGGGGGCGGGTCCCCCAGATACGCAGTATTTT.

With regard to this clonotype: A read error may explain this, as a much larger clone is one base away. The V call is TRBV6-1, the J call TRBJ2-2; D uncertain. With 4 bases removed from V and 6 bases from J, the gap between germline ends came to 15 bases. Germline lookup yields CDR1 MNHNS and CDR2 SASEGT. CDR3 length equals 15 residues. The CDR3 sequence: CASSALSRGAGELFF. In DNA form, the CDR3 reads TGTGCCAGCAGTGCCTTGAGCCGTGGGGCCGGGGAGCTGTTTTTT.

V and J are TRBV29-1 and TRBJ2-7; D is ambiguous. The CDR3 has 13 residues. Trimming stripped 2 bases from V and 4 bases from J, with 12 bases between. In germline, CDR1 is SQVTM, CDR2 ANQGSEA. This CDR3 reads CSVETTKNYEQYF. The CDR3 nucleotides read TGCAGCGTTGAAACCACGAAAAATTACGAGCAGTACTTC.

The gene calls are TRBV6-1 and TRBJ2-5, with D perhaps matching TRBD2 (6 bases). Germline-derived CDR1 and CDR2 are MNHNS and SASEGT. Deletions cut 10 bases from V and 7 bases from J, with 16 bases between. The CDR3 length is 12 residues. This chain's CDR3 is CAISGVLGTQYF. CDR3 nucleotides: TGTGCCATTTCGGGGGTGTTGGGGACCCAGTACTTC.